These T cell receptor beta chains were read from a single sample in a study of Ad26.COV2.S vaccination and SARS-CoV-2 variants. Assay used: immunoSEQ multiplex PCR; TCRdb lists only in-frame clones, some missing. This sample yields roughly 350,000 clones, of which 86% are seen a single time; about 10% belongs to the top ten. This specimen consisted of peripheral blood, obtained in a trial of Ad26.COV2.S vaccine versus placebo. These receptors all come from a person aged 18-65 years who received the Ad26.COV2.S COVID-19 vaccine or a placebo. Both conserved end residues are part of each CDR3. Fields, in order: CDR3 DNA, CDR3 protein, D gene, J gene, V gene, clone size. A D gene is named only where the DNA matches it firmly. Some rows mark clone size as missing; the rest say once, few, many or name a class of expanded clone.

DNA: TGTGCCAGTAAAGGGGGGGGCTATAGCAATCAGCCCCAGCATTTT
CDR3: CASKGGGYSNQPQHF
D: NA
J: TRBJ1-5
V: TRBV19
size: NA

DNA: TGTGCCAGCAGCGTAGTCCCTAGCGATGTAGATACGCAGTATTTT
CDR3: CASSVVPSDVDTQYF
D: NA
J: TRBJ2-3
V: TRBV9
size: NA

DNA: TGTGCCAGCAGCTTGTCTCACGACGAGCAGTACTTC
CDR3: CASSLSHDEQYF
D: NA
J: TRBJ2-7
V: TRBV7-3
size: few

DNA: TGCGCCAGCAGCCACTTTAAAACTAGTGACCGCGAGACCCAGTACTTC
CDR3: CASSHFKTSDRETQYF
D: NA
J: TRBJ2-5
V: TRBV4-1
size: NA

DNA: TGTGCCAGCAGCTTAGTATCGGCAGGGGAGAACACTGAAGCTTTCTTT
CDR3: CASSLVSAGENTEAFF
D: NA
J: TRBJ1-1
V: TRBV7-9
size: NA

DNA: TGTGCCAGCTCACCTTTCCTGACAACCGGGAACGCTGAAGCTTTCTTT
CDR3: CASSPFLTTGNAEAFF
D: NA
J: TRBJ1-1
V: TRBV18
size: NA

DNA: TGTGCCAGCAGCTCAGCAGCGAACACTGAAGCTTTCTTT
CDR3: CASSSAANTEAFF
D: NA
J: TRBJ1-1
V: TRBV7-3
size: NA

DNA: TGTGCCAGCAGCACGACAGGACCTGGGGCCAACGTCCTGACTTTC
CDR3: CASSTTGPGANVLTF
D: NA
J: TRBJ2-6
V: TRBV9
size: NA

DNA: TGCGCCAGCAGCCAAGCCGGGTCACTTAACACTGAAGCTTTCTTT
CDR3: CASSQAGSLNTEAFF
D: NA
J: TRBJ1-1
V: TRBV4-3
size: NA

DNA: TGCAGCGTACTACGACAGGGGATGAACACTGAAGCTTTCTTT
CDR3: CSVLRQGMNTEAFF
D: TRBD1
J: TRBJ1-1
V: TRBV29-1
size: NA

DNA: TGTGCCAGCAGCCAAGAGGAGGACCCTGAAGCTTTCTTT
CDR3: CASSQEEDPEAFF
D: NA
J: TRBJ1-1
V: TRBV4-2
size: NA

DNA: TGTGCCAGTAGTGCGGTAACAGGGACCAACAATCAGCCCCAGCATTTT
CDR3: CASSAVTGTNNQPQHF
D: NA
J: TRBJ1-5
V: TRBV19
size: NA

DNA: TGCGCCAGCAGCTTGGCTGTCAGCGAAAACATTCAGTACTTC
CDR3: CASSLAVSENIQYF
D: NA
J: TRBJ2-4
V: TRBV5-1
size: NA

DNA: TGTGCCAGCAGCTTACGGATTGAATATGGCTACACCTTC
CDR3: CASSLRIEYGYTF
D: NA
J: TRBJ1-2
V: TRBV5-4
size: NA

DNA: TGTGCCAGCAGCCGTGCCATAGACTACGAGCAGTACTTC
CDR3: CASSRAIDYEQYF
D: NA
J: TRBJ2-7
V: TRBV7-2
size: NA

DNA: TGTGCCAGCAATTTCGGTCAGGCAGGACGGTCACCCCTCCACTTT
CDR3: CASNFGQAGRSPLHF
D: NA
J: TRBJ1-6
V: TRBV28
size: NA

DNA: TGTGCCAGCACCCCGGGACTAGGTGCCTACGAGCAGTACTTC
CDR3: CASTPGLGAYEQYF
D: TRBD2
J: TRBJ2-7
V: TRBV7-2
size: NA

DNA: TGCGCCAGCAGCTTGGCGGGCCGGAGTACGCAGTATTTT
CDR3: CASSLAGRSTQYF
D: NA
J: TRBJ2-3
V: TRBV5-1
size: NA

DNA: TGTGCCAGCAGCCTAGGCTCAAACTATGGCTACACCTTC
CDR3: CASSLGSNYGYTF
D: NA
J: TRBJ1-2
V: TRBV5-6
size: NA

DNA: TGCGCCAGCAGATTAACAGGGGGTGGTCAGCCCCAGCATTTT
CDR3: CASRLTGGGQPQHF
D: TRBD1
J: TRBJ1-5
V: TRBV10-2
size: few

DNA: TGTTCTTCAGCTGGACCGGGACTAGCAGAATCCAATGAGCAGTTCTTC
CDR3: CSSAGPGLAESNEQFF
D: TRBD2
J: TRBJ2-1
V: TRBV6-6
size: NA

DNA: TGTGCCACCAGTGATGACGGGGTGAGGGACGGCTACACCTTC
CDR3: CATSDDGVRDGYTF
D: NA
J: TRBJ1-2
V: TRBV24-1
size: NA

DNA: TGTGCCAGCAGCTTATGGGAGAGCGGGGAGCTGTTTTTT
CDR3: CASSLWESGELFF
D: NA
J: TRBJ2-2
V: TRBV11-3
size: NA

DNA: TGTGCCAGCAGCTCCCGGGACAAGTCCTACGAGCAGTACTTC
CDR3: CASSSRDKSYEQYF
D: NA
J: TRBJ2-7
V: TRBV5-6
size: once

DNA: TGCGCCAGCAATGAGGGTTCGAACACCGGGGAGCTGTTTTTT
CDR3: CASNEGSNTGELFF
D: NA
J: TRBJ2-2
V: TRBV10-1
size: once

DNA: TGTGCCAGTAGTTTGGACAGGGGGGACGAGCAGTACTTC
CDR3: CASSLDRGDEQYF
D: TRBD1
J: TRBJ2-7
V: TRBV19
size: NA

DNA: TGCGCCAGCAGCCCCCGGGAAGCTAGGGTTGCAACTAATGAAAAACTGTTTTTT
CDR3: CASSPREARVATNEKLFF
D: NA
J: TRBJ1-4
V: TRBV4-3
size: NA

DNA: TGCGCCAGCAGCCAAGAAGTGGCCCTTATCTACGAGCAGTACTTC
CDR3: CASSQEVALIYEQYF
D: NA
J: TRBJ2-7
V: TRBV4-3
size: NA

DNA: TGTGCCAGCAGCCCGCGGACAGGGGGAGGCAATCAGCCCCAGCATTTT
CDR3: CASSPRTGGGNQPQHF
D: TRBD1
J: TRBJ1-5
V: TRBV28
size: NA

DNA: TGTGCCAGTAGTACCCAACAGGGTGGCTATGGCTACACCTTC
CDR3: CASSTQQGGYGYTF
D: NA
J: TRBJ1-2
V: TRBV19
size: NA

DNA: TGCGCCAGCGGTGGACACCCAAACACTGAAGCTTTCTTT
CDR3: CASGGHPNTEAFF
D: NA
J: TRBJ1-1
V: TRBV10-2
size: NA

DNA: TGTGCCAGCAGCTTACAGGGGGGGAGGGAGACCCAGTACTTC
CDR3: CASSLQGGRETQYF
D: NA
J: TRBJ2-5
V: TRBV7-2
size: NA

DNA: TGTGCCAGCAGTTACGGTCTAGACCTTTTCTACAATGAGCAGTTCTTC
CDR3: CASSYGLDLFYNEQFF
D: NA
J: TRBJ2-1
V: TRBV6-2/TRBV6-3
size: NA

DNA: TGTGCCATCAGTGAACCCGGGACAGCTTCCTCCTACGAGCAGTACTTC
CDR3: CAISEPGTASSYEQYF
D: TRBD1
J: TRBJ2-7
V: TRBV10-3
size: NA

DNA: TGTGCCACTCAGCGGGACAGCTTGACCCAGTACTTC
CDR3: CATQRDSLTQYF
D: NA
J: TRBJ2-5
V: TRBV12-3/TRBV12-4
size: NA

DNA: TGTGCCAGCAGCTTAGGAGGACGAGGGGACACTGAAGCTTTCTTT
CDR3: CASSLGGRGDTEAFF
D: NA
J: TRBJ1-1
V: TRBV7-9
size: NA

DNA: TGTGCCAGCAGTTTAAGCCCCGCTTTAGTAGCTGGGGGGGAGACCCAGTACTTC
CDR3: CASSLSPALVAGGETQYF
D: NA
J: TRBJ2-5
V: TRBV27
size: NA

DNA: NA
CDR3: CASSKVGGGTDTQYF
D: NA
J: TRBJ2-3
V: TRBV21-1
size: NA

DNA: TGTGCCAGCAGTTCTTCCGGGACAGGGCAATACGAGCAGTACTTC
CDR3: CASSSSGTGQYEQYF
D: TRBD1
J: TRBJ2-7
V: TRBV27
size: NA

DNA: TGTGCCAGCAGCTTAGGAAGGGACAGGGGGGACTATGGCTACACCTTC
CDR3: CASSLGRDRGDYGYTF
D: TRBD1
J: TRBJ1-2
V: TRBV11-2
size: NA

DNA: TGTGCCAGCAGCCCGCTCTTGGGACAGGGGAACACCGGGGAGCTGTTTTTT
CDR3: CASSPLLGQGNTGELFF
D: TRBD1
J: TRBJ2-2
V: TRBV7-2
size: NA

DNA: TGTGCCAGCAGTGAAAAGGATCTAGCGGGGGCCGAGGGTACGCAGTATTTT
CDR3: CASSEKDLAGAEGTQYF
D: TRBD2
J: TRBJ2-3
V: TRBV6-1
size: NA

DNA: TGTGCCAGCAGTCTCCGACTAGCGGGAGGAATAGGCGAGTACTTC
CDR3: CASSLRLAGGIGEYF
D: TRBD2
J: TRBJ2-7
V: TRBV28
size: NA

DNA: TGTGCCACCAGCAGAGATACAGGGCCCTACGAGCAGTACTTC
CDR3: CATSRDTGPYEQYF
D: NA
J: TRBJ2-7
V: TRBV15
size: NA